These 10 T cell receptor beta chains share one sample of origin, sequenced in a study of blood T cell repertoires in COVID-19. Sequenced by immunoSEQ multiplex PCR; TCRdb stores in-frame clones only, minus some. The table includes about 280,000 clones, roughly 89% detected once. The sequenced sample was PBMCs or T cells enriched from blood (not recorded which). These receptors originate from a woman in her fifties or sixties who had recovered from COVID-19.

The gene calls are TRBV5-6 and TRBJ1-3, with D maybe TRBD1 (5 bases). The germline V and J ends were trimmed by 1 base and 4 bases, with 9 bases remaining between them. There are 14 residues in the CDR3. From germline, CDR1 is SGHDT and CDR2 YYEEEE. Here the CDR3 reads CASSLNRLGNTIYF. In nucleotides, the CDR3 is TGTGCCAGCAGCTTGAACAGGCTCGGAAACACCATATATTTT.

The V and J genes are TRBV27 and TRBJ1-3, with D possibly matching TRBD1 (6 bases). CDR1 MNHEY and CDR2 SMNVEV come from the germline V gene (reference sequence). CDR3 size: 14 residues. V dropped 5 bases and J dropped 4 bases, with 12 bases sitting between them. As DNA, the CDR3 is TGTGCCAGCAGTCGACTCGGACAGGGAAACACCATATATTTT. Translated: CASSRLGQGNTIYF.

This chain uses TRBV19 with TRBJ2-7; D may be TRBD1 (6 bases). Looked up from germline, CDR1 is LNHDA and CDR2 is SQIVND (reference sequence). V gave up 5 bases and J gave up 3 bases, with 8 bases separating them. The CDR3 runs 12 residues. The CDR3 nucleotides are TGTGCCAGTAGTGGGACACTCTACGAGCAGTACTTC. Its translation: CASSGTLYEQYF.

The chain couples TRBV28 to TRBJ2-7; 11 bases agree with TRBD2. In germline, CDR1 is MDHEN, CDR2 SYDVKM. CDR3 length equals 15 residues. The junction had 7 bases not matched to a gene; V was cut back by 6 bases and J by 3 bases. In nucleotides, the CDR3 is TGTGCCAGCAGATTCCTAGCGGGGGGTCTCTACGAGCAGTACTTC. Translating gives CASRFLAGGLYEQYF.

The chain has TRBV28 and TRBJ1-4, with 9 nucleotides matching TRBD1. V dropped 7 bases and J dropped 7; count of bases not matched to a gene: 16. CDR1 and CDR2 (germline): MDHEN, SYDVKM. The CDR3 has 17 residues. This CDR3 is CASTFLLPGQGSEKLFF. The CDR3 coding sequence is TGTGCCAGCACCTTCCTCCTTCCGGGACAGGGTTCTGAAAAACTGTTTTTT.

CDR3 nucleotide sequence: TGTGCCAGTAGTGCCGGGACAGGGGCCTACGAGCAGTACTTC. This encodes CASSAGTGAYEQYF. V and J are TRBV19 and TRBJ2-7, with 10 bases that match TRBD1. V lost 5 bases and J lost 2; bases outside the gene matches: 3. The CDR3 spans 14 residues. Germline lookup yields CDR1 LNHDA and CDR2 SQIVND (reference sequence).

The CDR3 nucleotides are TGTGCCAGCAGCCCCGGACAGGTGAACACCATATATTTT. Amino acid sequence: CASSPGQVNTIYF. V is TRBV9 and J is TRBJ1-3, with TRBD1 matching 7 bases. V was clipped by 4 bases and J by 7 bases; unmatched bases: 5. The CDR3 extends over 13 amino acids. Germline lookup yields CDR1 SGDLS and CDR2 YYNGEE.

The CDR3 sequence is CASSPQVTGELFF. DNA for the CDR3: TGTGCCAGCAGTCCTCAGGTGACCGGGGAGCTGTTTTTT. The gene calls are TRBV28 and TRBJ2-2; D ambiguous. The CDR3 loop spans 13 amino acids. Germline V gene lookup returns CDR1 MDHEN and CDR2 SYDVKM. V lost 5 bases to trimming and J lost 5 bases, with 9 bases between them. The variable domain in full, completed from reference TRBV28 and TRBJ2-2, reads DVKVTQSSRYLVKRTGEKVFLECVQDMDHENMFWYRQDPGLGLRLIYFSYDVKMKEKGDIPEGYSVSREKKERFSLILESASTNQTSMYLCASSPQVTGELFFGEGSRLTVL.

The CDR3 loop reads CASSPVWQGAGDEQFF. In nucleotides, the CDR3 is TGCGCCAGCAGTCCCGTTTGGCAGGGGGCAGGGGATGAGCAGTTCTTC. The chain couples TRBV10-1 to TRBJ2-1; 8 bases align to TRBD1. The CDR3 extends over 16 amino acids. V shed 5 bases, J shed 8 bases, and the junction held 14 bases outside the gene matches. In germline, CDR1 is WNHNN, CDR2 SYGVQD (reference sequence).

The chain is built from TRBV9 and TRBJ2-2; 10 bases line up with TRBD1. The V gene's germline CDR1 is SGDLS and CDR2 YYNGEE. The V gene end was trimmed by 2 bases and the J gene end by 6 bases; junction bases not matched to a gene: 4. This CDR3 comprises 15 residues. The chain's CDR3 is CASSVLTGGSGELFF. The CDR3 DNA sequence: TGTGCCAGCAGCGTCCTGACAGGGGGCTCCGGGGAGCTGTTTTTT. Variable domain in full (rest from reference TRBV9 and TRBJ2-2): DSGVTQTPKHLITATGQRVTLRCSPRSGDLSVYWYQQSLDQGLQFLIQYYNGEERAKGNILERFSAQQFPDLHSELNLSSLELGDSALYFCASSVLTGGSGELFFGEGSRLTVL.